A selection of T cell receptor beta chains follows, all from one sample in a study of shared clonotypes between healthy human individuals. The table came from immunoSEQ multiplex PCR; TCRdb's copy has only in-frame clones and leaves some out. The table lists some 680,000 clones, around 73% of them singletons. The sequenced sample was memory CD4+ T cells sorted from blood. These TCRs come from a woman in her thirties in good health. Each CDR3 is given with its conserved first and last residue. D genes are given only for firm matches.

D gene	V gene	J gene	CDR3 protein	CDR3 DNA
NA	TRBV6-6	TRBJ1-2	CASSYDRKAAYGYTF	TGTGCCAGCAGTTACGATCGGAAGGCGGCCTATGGCTACACCTTC
NA	TRBV28	TRBJ1-5	CASQIGGQAGQPQHF	TGTGCCAGCCAGATTGGCGGACAAGCCGGTCAGCCCCAGCATTTT
TRBD1	TRBV7-9	TRBJ1-1	CASTSGQGDYTEAFF	TGTGCCAGCACTTCTGGGCAGGGGGATTACACTGAAGCTTTCTTT
NA	TRBV9	TRBJ1-1	CASSPDLDTEAFF	TGTGCCAGCAGCCCGGATTTGGACACTGAAGCTTTCTTT
NA	TRBV5-1	TRBJ2-3	CASSLARGTPGDTQYF	TGCGCCAGCAGCTTGGCGAGGGGTACACCGGGGGATACGCAGTATTTT
NA	TRBV25-1	TRBJ2-7	CASASSLGPSSYEQYF	TGTGCCAGCGCCTCCTCCCTCGGACCGAGCTCCTACGAGCAGTACTTC
NA	TRBV6-5	TRBJ2-2	CASRTGSYYIGELFF	TGTGCCAGCAGAACGGGATCTTACTATATCGGGGAGCTGTTTTTT
TRBD1	TRBV5-4	TRBJ2-7	CASRRDPGQGTYEQYF	TGTGCCAGCAGAAGGGATCCGGGACAGGGGACCTACGAGCAGTACTTC
TRBD2	TRBV7-9	TRBJ2-3	CASSSRTSGTDTQYF	TGTGCCAGCAGCTCGAGGACTAGCGGCACAGATACGCAGTATTTT
NA	TRBV5-1	TRBJ2-1	CASSVLSFADNEQFF	TGCGCCAGCAGCGTGCTAAGCTTCGCGGACAATGAGCAGTTCTTC